This passage covers 24 T cell receptor beta chains from one sample sequenced in a study of CD8+CD57+ T cells in acquired aplastic anemia. TCR beta VDJ combinations and CDR3 sequences were profiled from genomic DNA. TCRdb processed the reads anew with MiXCR; each CDR3 protein has one entry. The sample consists of some 120,000 distinct CDR3 sequences, nearly 40% of them appearing once. Individuals selected for sequencing had exhibited CD8+CD57+ cell expansion on flow cytometry. Specimen: sorted CD4+, CD8+, or CD8+CD57+ T cells (not recorded which) from PBMCs. These receptors were collected from a human donor with aplastic anemia.

This clonotype was recorded at least ten times. The chain combines TRBV6-2 or TRBV6-3 with TRBJ1-3, with D perhaps TRBD1 (5 bases). Trimming took off 0 bases at V and 3 bases at J, with 9 bases between the two ends. The CDR3 runs 15 residues. Germline loops: CDR1 MNHEY, CDR2 SVGEGT. In nucleotides, the CDR3 is TGTGCCAGCAGTTACTCGACAGTTCGTGGAAACACCATATATTTT. Encoded protein: CASSYSTVRGNTIYF.

The genes are TRBV24-1 and TRBJ1-6; TRBD1 matches at 8 bases. CDR1 and CDR2 (germline): KGHDR, SFDVKD. J gave up 0 bases and V 11 bases, and 5 bases lay outside the gene matches. The CDR3 totals 15 residues. In DNA form, the CDR3 reads TGTGCCATCCGACAGGGGAGCTCCTATAATTCACCCCTCCACTTT. Translating it yields CAIRQGSSYNSPLHF.

V and J are TRBV7-8 and TRBJ1-2; no clear D. Germline CDR1 reads SGHVS; CDR2 reads FQNEAQ. Trimming took 4 bases from V and 3 from J, leaving 18 bases between them. The CDR3 runs 16 residues. In DNA, the CDR3 is TGTGCCAGCAGCTCGAAAACGGGAATCGCTGACTATGGCTACACCTTC. It yields the protein CASSSKTGIADYGYTF. The full variable domain, its missing parts supplied by reference TRBV7-8 and TRBJ1-2, is GAGVSQSPRYKVAKRGQDVALRCDPISGHVSLFWYQQALGQGPEFLTYFQNEAQLDKSGLPSDRFFAERPEGSVSTLKIQRTQQEDSAVYLCASSSKTGIADYGYTFGSGTRLTVV.

This chain joins TRBV6-1 and TRBJ1-4; 9 bases agree with TRBD1. Losses at the gene ends were 6 bases for V and 8 bases for J; bases not matched to a gene: 10. CDR3 length: 15 amino acids. Germline CDR1 is MNHNS and CDR2 is SASEGT. DNA of the CDR3: TGTGCCAGCAGGCCAAAACAGGGGGCGAGGGAAAAACTGTTTTTT. Protein: CASRPKQGAREKLFF.

This clonotype has a handful of counts. The chain is built from TRBV2 and TRBJ2-3, with 13 bases that match TRBD2. J lost 4 bases, V lost 6 bases, and 1 base had no gene match. Germline CDR1 is SNHLY and CDR2 is FYNNEI. CDR3 length: 14 amino acids. The CDR3: CASSTSGGADTQYF. DNA of the CDR3: TGTGCCAGCAGCACTAGCGGGGGGGCAGATACGCAGTATTTT.

The V gene is TRBV14, the J gene TRBJ2-5; 9 bases match TRBD1. The CDR3 is 15 amino acids. Germline assignment: CDR1 SGHDN and CDR2 FVKESK. Losses at the gene ends were 4 bases for V and 4 bases for J; bases not matched to a gene: 7. Here the CDR3 DNA reads TGTGCCAGCAGCCGCCGGGACAGGGATCGAGAGACCCAGTACTTC. Amino acid sequence: CASSRRDRDRETQYF.

The chain has TRBV7-9 and TRBJ2-4, with a weak D call TRBD2 (5 bases). Germline V lookup: CDR1 SEHNR, CDR2 FQNEAQ (reference sequence). The CDR3 contains 12 residues. V was shortened by 4 bases and J by 5 bases, with 6 bases between the two germline ends. This CDR3 is CASSWRENIQYF. CDR3 DNA sequence: TGTGCCAGCAGCTGGCGGGAAAACATTCAGTACTTC.

This clonotype was seen a handful of times. The V and J genes are TRBV20-1 and TRBJ2-1, with 7 bases fitting TRBD1. V was pared by 3 bases and J by 5 bases, with 10 bases of the junction left unmatched. Germline CDR1 is DFQATT and CDR2 is SNEGSKA (reference sequence). The CDR3 spans 15 residues. The CDR3 region is CSASSNRDRHNEQFF. CDR3 bases: TGCAGTGCTAGCTCGAACCGGGACAGACACAATGAGCAGTTCTTC.

This clonotype was detected many times. This sequence joins TRBV7-2 and TRBJ1-6; TRBD1 might be the D (5 bases). CDR3 length: 16 amino acids. Trimming removed 5 bases from V and 7 bases from J, with 18 bases in between. The germline gives CDR1 SGHTA, CDR2 FQGNSA. In DNA, the CDR3 is TGTGCCAGCAGCGCTACCCCGGGACGGCTCAATTCACCCCTCCACTTT. Residues: CASSATPGRLNSPLHF.

Only a few counts were recorded for this clonotype. J is TRBJ1-3 and V is TRBV3-1; D is possibly TRBD1 (6 bases). There are 16 residues in the CDR3. Trimming took 4 bases from V and 8 from J, leaving 21 bases between them. The germline V gene has CDR1 LGHDT and CDR2 YNNKEL (reference sequence). CDR3 loop: CASSPYLTGIVDTIYF. CDR3 in DNA: TGTGCCAGCAGCCCTTATCTCACAGGGATCGTGGACACCATATATTTT.

The rearrangement links TRBV7-9 to TRBJ1-2; no clear D gene. Germline V gene sequence: CDR1 SEHNR, CDR2 FQNEAQ (reference sequence). The CDR3 is 12 amino acids. Trimming removed 5 bases at V and 0 bases at J, with 4 bases between. The CDR3 region has the DNA TGTGCCAGCAGCCCGTCTAACTATGGCTACACCTTC. It is translated as CASSPSNYGYTF. The full variable domain, completed using reference TRBV7-9 and TRBJ1-2, is DTGVSQNPRHKITKRGQNVTFRCDPISEHNRLYWYRQTLGQGPEFLTYFQNEAQLEKSRLLSDRFSAERPKGSFSTLEIQRTEQGDSAMYLCASSPSNYGYTFGSGTRLTVV.

There are a few counts of this clonotype. The chain has TRBV7-2 and TRBJ2-7; either TRBD1 or TRBD2 may supply D (6 bases each). This CDR3 comprises 15 residues. Trimming took off 5 bases at V and 5 bases at J, with 19 bases between the two ends. Germline V gene lookup returns CDR1 SGHTA and CDR2 FQGNSA. This chain's CDR3 is CASSQEVRGLHEQYF. The DNA of the CDR3 is TGTGCCAGCAGCCAAGAAGTCCGGGGGCTCCACGAGCAGTACTTC. The full variable domain, completed using reference TRBV7-2 and TRBJ2-7, is GAGVSQSPSNKVTEKGKDVELRCDPISGHTALYWYRQSLGQGLEFLIYFQGNSAPDKSGLPSDRFSAERTGGSVSTLTIQRTQQEDSAVYLCASSQEVRGLHEQYFGPGTRLTVT.

The J gene is TRBJ1-1, the V gene TRBV4-1, with 12 nucleotides matching TRBD1. The CDR3 has 20 residues. CDR1 and CDR2 from the germline V gene are MGHRA and YSYEKL. Trimming at V came to 0 bases and at J to 2 bases, leaving 13 bases not matched to a gene. The CDR3 DNA follows: TGCGCCAGCAGCCAAGATAAGGCTTGGGGACAGGGGGCGTTAAACACTGAAGCTTTCTTT. Protein sequence: CASSQDKAWGQGALNTEAFF.

As regards this clonotype: This may come from a read error, since a much larger clone is one base off. In nucleotides, the CDR3 is TGTGTCAGCAGCTTGAGGGGGTACTCTGGAAACACCATATATTTT. This sequence encodes CVSSLRGYSGNTIYF. The V and J genes are TRBV5-4 and TRBJ1-3; a possible D gene is TRBD1 (6 bases). Germline V lookup: CDR1 SGHNT, CDR2 YYREEE (reference sequence). The CDR3 has 15 residues.

For this clonotype: A read error may account for a junction end that differs from germline. The chain is built from TRBV5-8 and TRBJ2-7, with 13 positions matching TRBD2. This CDR3 region has 15 residues. Germline V gene data show CDR1 as SGHTS and CDR2 as YDEGEE. DNA of the CDR3: TGTGCCAGCAGCTTCGGACTAGCGGGGGCCTACGAGCAGTGCTTC. Translation: CASSFGLAGAYEQCF.

V is TRBV25-1 and J is TRBJ1-2; D is uncertain. The CDR3 is 14 amino acids. Germline V gene sequence: CDR1 MGHDK, CDR2 SYGVNS. Trimming pared 7 bases from V and 5 bases from J, leaving 17 bases between. The CDR3 loop reads CASIVGRQPYGYTF. The CDR3 nucleotides read TGTGCCAGCATCGTCGGCCGACAACCATATGGCTACACCTTC.

This clonotype was recorded many times. The CDR3: CASSAYHPGAQYF. CDR3 bases: TGTGCCAGCAGCGCTTATCACCCCGGGGCGCAGTATTTT. The J gene is TRBJ2-3, the V gene TRBV11-3; weak D call: TRBD2 (5 bases). This CDR3 spans 13 amino acids. Per germline, CDR1 SGHNT and CDR2 YENEEA. V dropped 5 bases and J dropped 10 bases, with 16 bases sitting between them.

This clonotype was seen only a few times. The genes are TRBV12-3 or TRBV12-4 and TRBJ2-5; TRBD2 is a possible D gene (5 bases). V was pared by 5 bases and J by 7 bases, with 20 bases between. The CDR3 covers 15 residues. The CDR3 here is CASSVEGAPYGTQYF. In DNA form, the CDR3 reads TGTGCCAGCAGTGTCGAGGGAGCGCCCTACGGGACCCAGTACTTC.

This clonotype occurred many times. The V gene is TRBV5-1, the J gene TRBJ1-3; D perhaps matches TRBD1 (5 bases). CDR1 and CDR2 (germline): SGHRS, YFSETQ. The CDR3 runs to 15 residues. The V gene lost 0 bases and the J gene lost 4 bases, with 11 bases spanning the gap. CDR3 coding DNA: TGCGCCAGCAGCTTGGATGGGGGTAGCGGAAACACCATATATTTT. This codes for CASSLDGGSGNTIYF.

In this sample, this clonotype turned up many times. The genes are TRBV7-2 and TRBJ1-1; D might be TRBD1 (5 bases). Trimming left V 7 bases short and J 1 base short, with 16 bases between. The germline V gene encodes CDR1 SGHTA and CDR2 FQGNSA. The CDR3 covers 15 residues. CDR3 protein: CASTPFKTGNTEAFF. The CDR3 DNA sequence: TGTGCCAGCACTCCGTTCAAAACAGGGAACACTGAAGCTTTCTTT.

This clonotype was detected many times. The rearrangement uses TRBV5-5 and TRBJ1-2; D remains unclear. Trimming pared 0 bases from V and 2 bases from J, leaving 11 bases between. This CDR3 has 15 amino acids. Germline CDR1 and CDR2: SGHKS and YYEKEE (reference sequence). The CDR3 loop reads CASSLAMAANYGYTF. The CDR3 nucleotides read TGTGCCAGCAGCTTGGCCATGGCAGCAAACTATGGCTACACCTTC.

This clonotype appeared a few times. The CDR3 protein is CASSLLGDLQPQHF. The CDR3 DNA reads as TGTGCCAGCAGTTTATTGGGGGACCTTCAGCCCCAGCATTTT. The chain recombines TRBV28 with TRBJ1-5; tentatively, D is TRBD1 (5 bases). V was trimmed by 1 base and J by 6 bases, leaving 10 bases between them. Germline V gene data show CDR1 as MDHEN and CDR2 as SYDVKM. The CDR3 has 14 amino acids.

This clonotype was recorded once. The chain recombines TRBV15 with TRBJ2-5, with TRBD1 identical over 10 bases. The V gene's germline CDR1 is LNHNV and CDR2 YYDKDF (reference sequence). J lost 4 bases, V lost 1 base, and 3 bases had no gene match. This CDR3 region has 15 residues. The CDR3 coding sequence is TGTGCCACCAGCAGAGTTGGGACAGGGGTAGAGACCCAGTACTTC. The encoded protein is CATSRVGTGVETQYF.

Regarding this clonotype: It may be a read error: a sequence one base away is much more abundant. This chain links TRBV5-1 with TRBJ1-3; D is ambiguous. Germline-derived CDR1 and CDR2 are SGHRS and YFSETQ. The CDR3 runs to 14 residues. V lost 4 bases to trimming and J lost 0 bases, with 8 bases between them. CDR3 in DNA: TGCGCCAGCAGCCGGGCGGCCTCTGGAAACACCATATATTTT. It encodes CASSRAASGNTIYF.